The rows below give T cell receptor beta chains drawn from one sample of a study of blood T cell repertoires in COVID-19. Profiling relied on immunoSEQ multiplex PCR, and the TCRdb table lists in-frame clones only, not all of them. The sample includes 200,000 to 250,000 clones, 75% to 90% of them seen just once. Sequencing used PBMCs or T cells enriched from blood (not recorded which). These receptors all stem from a woman aged 25 to 39 who had been exposed to COVID-19. CDR3s include the opening cysteine and the closing phenylalanine or tryptophan. The D gene is left open where the match is weak. The size of a clone is reported for some rows only, either as once, few or many, or as a class for expanded clones.

clone size: NA; D gene: NA; V gene: TRBV9; J gene: TRBJ2-2; CDR3 protein: CASSVVHPRNTGELFF; CDR3 DNA: TGTGCCAGCAGCGTAGTGCATCCGAGGAACACCGGGGAGCTGTTTTTT
clone size: NA; D gene: NA; V gene: TRBV5-6; J gene: TRBJ1-2; CDR3 protein: CASSLVRQDYGYTF; CDR3 DNA: TGTGCCAGCAGCTTAGTACGACAGGACTATGGCTACACCTTC
clone size: NA; D gene: NA; V gene: TRBV12-5; J gene: TRBJ1-2; CDR3 protein: CASGTPPGYGYTF; CDR3 DNA: TGTGCTAGTGGTACCCCACCGGGCTATGGCTACACCTTC
clone size: NA; D gene: TRBD1; V gene: TRBV4-1; J gene: TRBJ1-1; CDR3 protein: CASSHTGGTTEAFF; CDR3 DNA: TGCGCCAGCAGCCACACAGGGGGTACCACTGAAGCTTTCTTT
clone size: NA; D gene: TRBD1; V gene: TRBV3-1/TRBV3-2; J gene: TRBJ1-4; CDR3 protein: CASSPQTGAGEKLFF; CDR3 DNA: TGTGCCAGCAGCCCTCAGACAGGGGCTGGTGAAAAACTGTTTTTT
clone size: NA; D gene: TRBD1; V gene: TRBV7-9; J gene: TRBJ2-2; CDR3 protein: CASSPLPGQGDHTGELFF; CDR3 DNA: TGTGCCAGCAGCCCTCTTCCGGGACAGGGGGATCACACCGGGGAGCTGTTTTTT
clone size: once; D gene: NA; V gene: TRBV28; J gene: TRBJ1-1; CDR3 protein: CASSFTGTATEAFF; CDR3 DNA: TGTGCCAGCAGTTTCACAGGGACGGCCACTGAAGCTTTCTTT
clone size: NA; D gene: NA; V gene: TRBV19; J gene: TRBJ2-1; CDR3 protein: CASSMTSFGNEQFF; CDR3 DNA: TGTGCCAGTAGTATGACGAGTTTCGGGAATGAGCAGTTCTTC
clone size: NA; D gene: NA; V gene: TRBV9; J gene: TRBJ2-3; CDR3 protein: CASSVDPADTQYF; CDR3 DNA: TGTGCCAGCAGCGTAGATCCCGCAGATACGCAGTATTTT
clone size: NA; D gene: TRBD1; V gene: TRBV28; J gene: TRBJ1-3; CDR3 protein: CASSSHNDREESTIYF; CDR3 DNA: TGTGCCAGCAGTTCCCATAATGACAGGGAGGAAAGCACCATATATTTT
clone size: NA; D gene: NA; V gene: TRBV19; J gene: TRBJ2-2; CDR3 protein: CASRVDRNTGELFF; CDR3 DNA: TGTGCCAGTAGAGTTGACAGGAACACCGGGGAGCTGTTTTTT
clone size: NA; D gene: TRBD1; V gene: TRBV7-9; J gene: TRBJ2-2; CDR3 protein: CASSLIRDRAPGELFF; CDR3 DNA: TGTGCCAGCAGCTTAATCCGGGACAGGGCCCCCGGGGAGCTGTTTTTT
clone size: NA; D gene: NA; V gene: TRBV30; J gene: TRBJ2-3; CDR3 protein: CAWSFQGVTDTQYF; CDR3 DNA: TGTGCCTGGAGTTTTCAGGGCGTCACAGATACGCAGTATTTT
clone size: once; D gene: TRBD1; V gene: TRBV4-1; J gene: TRBJ1-1; CDR3 protein: CASSQRDRGPMESTEAFF; CDR3 DNA: TGCGCCAGCAGCCAAAGAGACAGGGGCCCTATGGAGAGCACTGAAGCTTTCTTT
clone size: NA; D gene: TRBD1; V gene: TRBV6-5; J gene: TRBJ1-5; CDR3 protein: CASQQGGSNQPQHF; CDR3 DNA: TGTGCCAGTCAACAGGGGGGTAGCAATCAGCCCCAGCATTTT
clone size: NA; D gene: TRBD1; V gene: TRBV18; J gene: TRBJ2-7; CDR3 protein: CASSPPVATGRAEQYF; CDR3 DNA: TGTGCCAGCTCACCACCGGTGGCGACAGGGAGAGCCGAGCAGTACTTC
clone size: NA; D gene: TRBD1; V gene: TRBV28; J gene: TRBJ1-2; CDR3 protein: CASSWDRGFHYGYTF; CDR3 DNA: TGTGCCAGCAGTTGGGACAGGGGCTTTCACTATGGCTACACCTTC
clone size: NA; D gene: NA; V gene: TRBV19; J gene: TRBJ2-1; CDR3 protein: CASSIWEKPYNEQFF; CDR3 DNA: TGTGCCAGTAGTATTTGGGAGAAACCCTACAATGAGCAGTTCTTC
clone size: NA; D gene: TRBD1; V gene: TRBV9; J gene: TRBJ2-7; CDR3 protein: CASSVGPNRGHEQYF; CDR3 DNA: TGTGCCAGCAGCGTAGGTCCTAACAGGGGCCACGAGCAGTACTTC
clone size: NA; D gene: TRBD1; V gene: TRBV2; J gene: TRBJ1-4; CDR3 protein: CASSPPLTGPTNEKLFF; CDR3 DNA: TGTGCCAGCAGTCCCCCCTTGACAGGGCCCACTAATGAAAAACTGTTTTTT
clone size: NA; D gene: TRBD2; V gene: TRBV6-5; J gene: TRBJ2-2; CDR3 protein: CASSWGLVGAGELFF; CDR3 DNA: TGTGCCAGCAGTTGGGGACTAGTGGGTGCCGGGGAGCTGTTTTTT
clone size: NA; D gene: NA; V gene: TRBV5-8; J gene: TRBJ2-7; CDR3 protein: CASSLRAPLGEQYF; CDR3 DNA: TGTGCCAGCAGCTTAAGAGCCCCACTCGGCGAGCAGTACTTC
clone size: NA; D gene: NA; V gene: TRBV4-1; J gene: TRBJ1-3; CDR3 protein: CASSLGTLPSGSRNTIYF; CDR3 DNA: TGCGCCAGCAGCCTCGGGACTTTGCCTTCTGGATCTCGAAACACCATATATTTT
clone size: NA; D gene: TRBD2; V gene: TRBV6-1; J gene: TRBJ2-4; CDR3 protein: CASSEQLAGGPLDIQYF; CDR3 DNA: TGTGCCAGCAGTGAACAATTAGCGGGAGGGCCACTCGACATTCAGTACTTC
clone size: NA; D gene: NA; V gene: TRBV6-5; J gene: TRBJ2-2; CDR3 protein: CASSYRSGRLAGELFF; CDR3 DNA: TGTGCCAGCAGTTACCGTTCGGGGAGACTCGCCGGGGAGCTGTTTTTT
clone size: NA; D gene: TRBD2; V gene: TRBV7-3; J gene: TRBJ2-1; CDR3 protein: CASSPEGLAGLYNEQFF; CDR3 DNA: TGTGCCAGCAGCCCGGAGGGACTAGCGGGCCTCTACAATGAGCAGTTCTTC
clone size: many; D gene: TRBD2; V gene: TRBV4-2; J gene: TRBJ2-7; CDR3 protein: CASSERAGVIYEQYF; CDR3 DNA: TGTGCCAGCAGCGAACGAGCGGGGGTCATCTACGAGCAGTACTTC
clone size: NA; D gene: NA; V gene: TRBV10-3; J gene: TRBJ2-5; CDR3 protein: CAISVTGKETQYF; CDR3 DNA: TGTGCCATCAGTGTTACAGGGAAGGAGACCCAGTACTTC
clone size: NA; D gene: NA; V gene: TRBV29-1; J gene: TRBJ1-2; CDR3 protein: CSVERESHGYTF; CDR3 DNA: TGCAGCGTTGAGCGAGAGTCACATGGCTACACCTTC
clone size: NA; D gene: NA; V gene: TRBV7-9; J gene: TRBJ2-7; CDR3 protein: CASSPFGGSYTYEQYF; CDR3 DNA: TGTGCCAGCTCGCCCTTTGGGGGGTCTTACACCTACGAGCAGTACTTC
clone size: NA; D gene: NA; V gene: TRBV10-3; J gene: TRBJ2-6; CDR3 protein: CAISEEQSGANVLTF; CDR3 DNA: TGTGCCATCAGTGAAGAACAGTCTGGGGCCAACGTCCTGACTTTC